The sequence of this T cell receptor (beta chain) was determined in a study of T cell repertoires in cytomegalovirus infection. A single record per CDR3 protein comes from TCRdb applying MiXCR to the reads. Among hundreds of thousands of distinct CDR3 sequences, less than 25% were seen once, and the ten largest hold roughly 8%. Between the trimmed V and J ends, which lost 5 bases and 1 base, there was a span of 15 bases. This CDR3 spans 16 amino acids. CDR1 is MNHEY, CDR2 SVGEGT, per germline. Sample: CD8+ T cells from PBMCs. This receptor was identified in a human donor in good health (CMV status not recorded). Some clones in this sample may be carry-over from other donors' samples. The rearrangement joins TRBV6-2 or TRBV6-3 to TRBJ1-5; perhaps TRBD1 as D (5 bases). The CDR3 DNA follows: TGTGCCAGCAGTGAGAGACAGCCCTTCAGCAATCAGCCCCAGCATTTT. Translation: CASSERQPFSNQPQHF.